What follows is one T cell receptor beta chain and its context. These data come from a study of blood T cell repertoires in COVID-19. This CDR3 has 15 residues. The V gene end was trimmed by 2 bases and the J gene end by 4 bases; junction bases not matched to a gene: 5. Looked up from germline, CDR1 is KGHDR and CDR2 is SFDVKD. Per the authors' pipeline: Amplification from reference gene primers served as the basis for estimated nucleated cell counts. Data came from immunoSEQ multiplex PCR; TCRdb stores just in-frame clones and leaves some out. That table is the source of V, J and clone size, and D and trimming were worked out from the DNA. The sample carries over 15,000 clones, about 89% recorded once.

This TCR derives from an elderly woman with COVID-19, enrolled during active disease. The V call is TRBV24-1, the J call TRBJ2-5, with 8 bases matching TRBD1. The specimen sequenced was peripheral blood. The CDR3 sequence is CATSDSRTGSETQYF. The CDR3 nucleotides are TGTGCCACCAGTGATTCCCGGACAGGGTCAGAGACCCAGTACTTC.